The subject of this entry is one TCR beta chain. Germline loops: CDR1 ENHRY, CDR2 SYGVKD. Trimming stripped 2 bases from V and 3 bases from J, with 14 bases between. There are 15 residues in the CDR3. Researchers used genomic DNA as the template to profile TCR beta VDJ and CDR3. TCRdb fed the reads into MiXCR, producing one record per CDR3 protein. The sample contains 150,000 to 200,000 distinct CDR3 sequences, around 52% of which appear only once. Flow cytometry had shown expanded CD8+CD57+ cells in the patients chosen for sequencing. The source of the sample is a study of CD8+CD57+ T cells in acquired aplastic anemia.

J is TRBJ2-7 and V is TRBV10-3; D not certain. The sequenced sample consisted of sorted CD4+, CD8+, or CD8+CD57+ T cells (not recorded which) from PBMCs. This receptor was identified in a human donor with aplastic anemia. The CDR3 spells CAISERGQGIYEQYF. For the CDR3, the DNA is TGTGCCATCAGTGAGAGAGGCCAAGGGATCTACGAGCAGTACTTC.